This T cell receptor (beta chain) emerged from a study of blood T cells in healthy people across ages. Study in general: When template switching was applied, about one barcoded beta molecule was captured per two T cells. Study-wide results and caveats: Both higher diversity and more naive CD4+ cells marked long-lived donors when set against aged donors. Bulk PBMC profiling left naive and antigen-experienced comparisons inconclusive.

About this clonotype: Its matching antigen is unknown.

Per individual sample, total RNA of at least 5.5 micrograms was extracted. The V gene's germline CDR1 is MNHEY and CDR2 SVGAGI. The V end lost 2 bases, the J end lost 0 bases, and 17 bases lay between the germline ends. The CDR3 spans 18 residues. Then a second PCR, running about 7 to 11 cycles, was carried out with a sample-barcoded 5' primer and a J-beta primer mix. A single record per CDR3 protein comes from TCRdb applying MiXCR to the 5' RACE reads. The table shows approximately 2,000,000 distinct CDR3 sequences, with more than 35% occurring only once. The chain employs TRBV6-5 and TRBJ1-5; D possibly corresponds to TRBD1 (5 bases). This TCR was sampled from a human donor in good health. Sequencing input: blood. CDR3 in DNA: TGTGCCAGCAGTTACCGGGGCAGGGAACGATTTAGCAATCAGCCCCAGCATTTT. Amino acids: CASSYRGRERFSNQPQHF.